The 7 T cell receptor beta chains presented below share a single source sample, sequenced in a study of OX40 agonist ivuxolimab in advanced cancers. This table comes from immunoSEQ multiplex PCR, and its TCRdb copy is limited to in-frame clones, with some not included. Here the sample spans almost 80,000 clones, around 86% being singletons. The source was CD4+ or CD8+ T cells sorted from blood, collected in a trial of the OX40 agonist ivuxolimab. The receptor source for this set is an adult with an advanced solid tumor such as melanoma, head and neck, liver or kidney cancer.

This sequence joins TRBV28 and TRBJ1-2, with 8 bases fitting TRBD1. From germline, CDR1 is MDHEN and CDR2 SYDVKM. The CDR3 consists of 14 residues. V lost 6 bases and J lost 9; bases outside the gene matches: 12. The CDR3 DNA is TGTGCCAGCAGGAACGGACAGGGTCATATTCGCTACACCTTC. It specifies CASRNGQGHIRYTF.

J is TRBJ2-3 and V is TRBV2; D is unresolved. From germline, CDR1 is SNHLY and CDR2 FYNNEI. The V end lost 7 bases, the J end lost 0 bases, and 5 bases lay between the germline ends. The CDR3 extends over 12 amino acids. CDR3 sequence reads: CASTRSTDTQYF. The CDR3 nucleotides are TGTGCCAGCACCCGTAGCACAGATACGCAGTATTTT. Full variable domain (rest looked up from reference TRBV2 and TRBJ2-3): EPEVTQTPSHQVTQMGQEVILRCVPISNHLYFYWYRQILGQKVEFLVSFYNNEISEKSEIFDDQFSVERPDGSNFTLKIRSTKLEDSAMYFCASTRSTDTQYFGPGTRLTVL.

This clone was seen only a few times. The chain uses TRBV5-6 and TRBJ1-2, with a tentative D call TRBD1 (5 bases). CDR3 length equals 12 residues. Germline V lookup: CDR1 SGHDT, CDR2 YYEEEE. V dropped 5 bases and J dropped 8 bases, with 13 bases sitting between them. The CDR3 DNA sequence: TGTGCCAGCAGGGACGGGGGTCGGGGCTACACCTTC. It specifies CASRDGGRGYTF.

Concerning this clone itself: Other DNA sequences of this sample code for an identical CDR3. In DNA form, the CDR3 reads TGTGCCAGCAGCCCGCGGACAGGGCCCTACGAGCAGTACTTC. Its protein product is CASSPRTGPYEQYF. The chain recombines TRBV11-2 with TRBJ2-7; TRBD1 matches at 8 bases. Germline V gene lookup returns CDR1 SGHAT and CDR2 FQNNGV. V lost 5 bases, J lost 2 bases, and 5 bases stayed unmatched. CDR3 length: 14 residues.

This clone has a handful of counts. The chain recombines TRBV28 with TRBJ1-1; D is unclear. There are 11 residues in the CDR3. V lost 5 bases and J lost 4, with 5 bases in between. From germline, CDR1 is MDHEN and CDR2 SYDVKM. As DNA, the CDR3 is TGTGCCAGCAGTCTTGCCACTGAAGCTTTCTTT. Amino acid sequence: CASSLATEAFF.

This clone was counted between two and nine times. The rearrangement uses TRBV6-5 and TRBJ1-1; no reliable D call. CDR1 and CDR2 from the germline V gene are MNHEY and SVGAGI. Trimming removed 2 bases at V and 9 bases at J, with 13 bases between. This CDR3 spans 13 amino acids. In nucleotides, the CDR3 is TGTGCCAGCAGTTACGAGGGTGGTATGAAAGCTTTCTTT. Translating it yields CASSYEGGMKAFF.

The chain's CDR3 is CASSSGLFTTGELFF. The CDR3 DNA reads TGTGCCAGTAGCTCGGGACTATTCACAACCGGGGAGCTGTTTTTT. The chain employs TRBV19 and TRBJ2-2; 7 nucleotides line up with TRBD2. J lost 5 bases, V lost 6 bases, and 9 bases had no gene match. The CDR3 spans 15 residues. Germline loops: CDR1 LNHDA, CDR2 SQIVND (reference sequence).